This T cell receptor beta chain was obtained from a study of ipilimumab plus nivolumab after autologous stem cell transplantation. Study at large: Typical patient got roughly 5 ipilimumab doses and fewer than 10 nivolumab doses (median). The DLBCL cohort had primary refractory and relapsed disease, with 18-month progression-free survival of around 86% and 29%.

The protocol was immunoSEQ multiplex PCR, while the TCRdb copy is restricted to in-frame clones and leaves out a portion. This table has about 19,000 clones, around 81% appearing once. CDR3 size: 12 residues. Checkpoint therapy with ipilimumab 1 mg/kg began 14 to 28 days after transplant. Study-wide findings and caveats: Authors suggest TCR repertoire, Treg phenotype and gut microbiota support further study.

Regarding this clone: Its antigen remains unidentified.

The TCR comes from a male donor with diffuse large B-cell lymphoma. The V gene is TRBV21-1, the J gene TRBJ2-7. TRBV21-1 is assigned pseudogene status. This specimen consisted of PBMCs, obtained in a trial of ipilimumab plus nivolumab as post-transplant consolidation. The CDR3 DNA is TGTGCCAGCAGCTTTGGGGGAGCCGAGCAGTACTTC. Protein sequence: CASSFGGAEQYF.